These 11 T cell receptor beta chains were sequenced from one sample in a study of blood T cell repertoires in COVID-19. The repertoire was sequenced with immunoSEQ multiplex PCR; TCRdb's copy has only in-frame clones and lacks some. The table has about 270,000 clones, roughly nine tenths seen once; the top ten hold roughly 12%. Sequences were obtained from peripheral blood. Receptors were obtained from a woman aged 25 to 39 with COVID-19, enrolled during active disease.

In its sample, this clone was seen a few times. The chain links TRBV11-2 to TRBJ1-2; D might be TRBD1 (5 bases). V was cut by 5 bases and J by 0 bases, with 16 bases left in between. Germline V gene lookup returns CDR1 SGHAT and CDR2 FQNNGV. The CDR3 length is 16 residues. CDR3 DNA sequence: TGTGCCAGCAGCCCGGTGGGTGGGGACTCTAACTATGGCTACACCTTC. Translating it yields CASSPVGGDSNYGYTF.

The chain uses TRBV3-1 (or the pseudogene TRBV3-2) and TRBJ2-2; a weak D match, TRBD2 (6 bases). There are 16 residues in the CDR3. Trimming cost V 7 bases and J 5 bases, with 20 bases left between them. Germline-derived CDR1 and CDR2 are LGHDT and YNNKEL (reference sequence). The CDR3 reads CASMVYGGEGTGELFF. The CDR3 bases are TGTGCCAGCATGGTTTATGGCGGGGAAGGTACCGGGGAGCTGTTTTTT.

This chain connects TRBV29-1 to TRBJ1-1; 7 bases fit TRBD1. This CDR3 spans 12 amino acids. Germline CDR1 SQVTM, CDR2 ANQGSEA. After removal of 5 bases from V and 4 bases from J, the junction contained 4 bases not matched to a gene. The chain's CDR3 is CSVLTGSTEAFF. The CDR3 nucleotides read TGCAGCGTTTTGACAGGGAGCACTGAAGCTTTCTTT.

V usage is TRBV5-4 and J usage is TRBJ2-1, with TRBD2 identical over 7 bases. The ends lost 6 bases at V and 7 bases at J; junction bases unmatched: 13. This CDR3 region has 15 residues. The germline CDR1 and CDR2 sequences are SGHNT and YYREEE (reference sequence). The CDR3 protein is CASILPGGGRNEQFF. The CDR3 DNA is TGTGCCAGCATCCTCCCTGGCGGGGGACGTAATGAGCAGTTCTTC.

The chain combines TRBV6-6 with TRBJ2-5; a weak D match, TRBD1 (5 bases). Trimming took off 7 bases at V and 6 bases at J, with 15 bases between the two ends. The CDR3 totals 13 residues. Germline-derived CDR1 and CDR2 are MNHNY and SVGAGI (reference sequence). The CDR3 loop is CASTTMQGQTQYF. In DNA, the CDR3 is TGTGCCAGCACCACAATGCAGGGTCAGACCCAGTACTTC.

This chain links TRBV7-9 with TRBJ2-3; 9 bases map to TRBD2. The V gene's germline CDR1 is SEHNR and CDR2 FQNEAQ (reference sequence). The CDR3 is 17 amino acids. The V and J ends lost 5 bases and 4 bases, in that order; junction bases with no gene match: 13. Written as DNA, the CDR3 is TGTGCCAGCAGCCTCTTAGCGGGGGATGAGATCGCAGATACGCAGTATTTT. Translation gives CASSLLAGDEIADTQYF.

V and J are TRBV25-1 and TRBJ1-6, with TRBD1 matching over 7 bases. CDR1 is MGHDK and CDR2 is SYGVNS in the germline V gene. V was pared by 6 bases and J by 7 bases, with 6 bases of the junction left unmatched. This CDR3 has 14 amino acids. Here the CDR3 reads CASSSGTENSPLHF. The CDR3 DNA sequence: TGTGCCAGCAGCTCCGGGACAGAAAATTCACCCCTCCACTTT.

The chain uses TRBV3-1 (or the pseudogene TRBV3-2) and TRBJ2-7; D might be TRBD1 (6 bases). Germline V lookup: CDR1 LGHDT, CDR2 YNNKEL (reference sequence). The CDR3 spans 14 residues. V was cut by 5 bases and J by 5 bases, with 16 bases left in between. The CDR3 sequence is CASSSPGTTHEQYF. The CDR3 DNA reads TGTGCCAGCAGCTCCCCCGGGACAACTCACGAGCAGTACTTC.

Here the CDR3 reads CASSYGGQGPNEQFF. CDR3 in DNA: TGCGCCAGCAGTTATGGGGGACAGGGCCCCAATGAGCAGTTCTTC. The chain carries TRBV5-1 and TRBJ2-1; 9 bases are a match to TRBD1. Germline V CDR1 and CDR2: SGHRS, YFSETQ. V lost 5 bases to trimming and J lost 6 bases; unmatched junction nucleotides: 9. This CDR3 is built from 15 residues.

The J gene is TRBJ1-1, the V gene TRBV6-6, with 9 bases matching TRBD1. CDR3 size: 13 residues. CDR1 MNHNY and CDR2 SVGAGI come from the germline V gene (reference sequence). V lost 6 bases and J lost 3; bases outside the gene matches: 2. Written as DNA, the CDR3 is TGTGCCAGCAGGGGGGACAGGGACACTGAAGCTTTCTTT. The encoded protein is CASRGDRDTEAFF.

The CDR3: CASSLGVAGAETQYF. The CDR3 DNA reads as TGTGCCAGCAGCTTAGGGGTAGCGGGGGCAGAGACCCAGTACTTC. The genes are TRBV7-7 and TRBJ2-5, with TRBD2 matching 9 bases. CDR3 size: 15 residues. CDR1 and CDR2 (germline): SSHAT, FNYEAQ (reference sequence). The V segment lost 1 base and the J segment 4 bases; nucleotides outside the gene matches: 4. Based on the CDR3 plus reference TRBV7-7 and TRBJ2-5, the full variable domain is GAGVSQSPRYKVTKRGQDVTLRCDPISSHATLYWYQQALGQGPEFLTYFNYEAQPDKSGLPSDRFSAERPEGSISTLTIQRTEQRDSAMYRCASSLGVAGAETQYFGPGTRLLVL.